This note documents a single T cell receptor (beta chain) sequence. Its antigen is currently unknown. Stated time point: persistent/refractory GD, antithyroid drugs over 5 years with positive TRAb. From PBMCs, RNA was extracted and then used to make the TCR library. Arm-PCR of CDR3 regions and iRepertoire HTBI primers were the basis on which TCR beta libraries were built. A single record per CDR3 protein comes from TCRdb applying MiXCR to the multiplex PCR reads. The table records 300,000 to 350,000 distinct CDR3 sequences, 15% to 20% of them present only once. There are 12 residues in the CDR3. Per germline, CDR1 LNHNV and CDR2 YYDKDF (reference sequence). Trimming pared 1 base from V and 7 bases from J, leaving 5 bases between. The source of the sample is a study of regulatory T cells in long-lasting Graves disease. General study findings and limits: TCR diversity in persistent Graves' patients was below that of newly diagnosed ones.

The receptor was derived from a female donor with Graves disease. The V and J genes are TRBV15 and TRBJ2-1; unclear D gene. Specimen: peripheral blood mononuclear cells (PBMCs), collected when the disease was refractory, from a patient treated with antithyroid drugs. The CDR3 spells CATSRVKNEQFF. The CDR3 DNA reads TGTGCCACCAGCAGAGTTAAGAATGAGCAGTTCTTC.